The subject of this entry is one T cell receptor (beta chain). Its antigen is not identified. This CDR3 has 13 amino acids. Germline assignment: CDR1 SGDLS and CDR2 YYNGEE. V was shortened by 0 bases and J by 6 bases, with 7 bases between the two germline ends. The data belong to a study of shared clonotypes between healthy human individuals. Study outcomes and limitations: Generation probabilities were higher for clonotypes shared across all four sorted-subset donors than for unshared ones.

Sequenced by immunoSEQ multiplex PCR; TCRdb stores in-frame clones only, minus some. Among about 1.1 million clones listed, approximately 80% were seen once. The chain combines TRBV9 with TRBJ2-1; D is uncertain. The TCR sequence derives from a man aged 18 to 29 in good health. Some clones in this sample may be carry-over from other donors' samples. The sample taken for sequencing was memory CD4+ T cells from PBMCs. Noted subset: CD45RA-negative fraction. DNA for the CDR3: TGTGCCAGCAGCGTAGATCCCTCCAATGAGCAGTTCTTC. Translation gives CASSVDPSNEQFF.